One TCR beta chain is described in this entry. The sample is drawn from a study of T cell changes during pregnancy in multiple sclerosis. The table came from immunoSEQ multiplex PCR; TCRdb's copy has only in-frame clones and leaves some out. The sample contains roughly 110,000 clones, roughly nine tenths of which appear only once. Per the germline V gene, CDR1 is ENHRY and CDR2 is SYGVKD. The CDR3 runs 14 residues. Trimming removed 10 bases at V and 0 bases at J, with 12 bases between. The chain carries TRBV10-3 and TRBJ1-4; no reliable D call. The sample consisted of peripheral blood, taken in the third trimester of pregnancy. This clonotype was sampled from a female donor with multiple sclerosis, enrolled in a pregnancy study. DNA of the CDR3: TGTGCCACGGGTGAGGGCTCAACTAATGAAAAACTGTTTTTT. This encodes CATGEGSTNEKLFF.